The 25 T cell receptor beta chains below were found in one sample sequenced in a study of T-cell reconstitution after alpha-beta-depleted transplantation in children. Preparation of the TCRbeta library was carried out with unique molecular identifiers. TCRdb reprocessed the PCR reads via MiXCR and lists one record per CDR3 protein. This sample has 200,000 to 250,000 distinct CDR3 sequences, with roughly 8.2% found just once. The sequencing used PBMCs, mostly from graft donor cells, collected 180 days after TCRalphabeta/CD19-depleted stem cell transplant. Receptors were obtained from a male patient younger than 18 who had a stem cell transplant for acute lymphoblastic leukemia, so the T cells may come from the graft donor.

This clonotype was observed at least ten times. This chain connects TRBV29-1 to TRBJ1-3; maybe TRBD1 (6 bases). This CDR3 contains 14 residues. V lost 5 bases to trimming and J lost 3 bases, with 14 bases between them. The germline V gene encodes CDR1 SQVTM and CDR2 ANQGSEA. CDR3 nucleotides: TGCAGCGTTCTGGGGGACAAAAGTGGAAACACCATATATTTT. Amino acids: CSVLGDKSGNTIYF.

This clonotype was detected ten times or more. DNA for the CDR3: TGTGCCAGCAGCTTATTGCCGGGACTAGCGGGAGCCTACAATGAGCAGTTCTTC. Residues: CASSLLPGLAGAYNEQFF. This rearrangement joins TRBV7-2 to TRBJ2-1; 14 nucleotides align to TRBD2. Germline V gives CDR1 SGHTA, CDR2 FQGNSA. The junction had 5 bases not matched to a gene; V was cut back by 2 bases and J by 2 bases. This CDR3 is 18 amino acids long.

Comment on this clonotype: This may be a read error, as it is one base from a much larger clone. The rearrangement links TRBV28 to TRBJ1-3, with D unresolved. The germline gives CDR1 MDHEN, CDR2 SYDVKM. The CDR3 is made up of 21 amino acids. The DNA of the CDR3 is TGTGCCAGCAGTTTTACTCTCCCTTTAGTTCGGAGGCCCTTCTCTGGATACACCATATATTTT. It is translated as CASSFTLPLVRRPFSGYTIYF.

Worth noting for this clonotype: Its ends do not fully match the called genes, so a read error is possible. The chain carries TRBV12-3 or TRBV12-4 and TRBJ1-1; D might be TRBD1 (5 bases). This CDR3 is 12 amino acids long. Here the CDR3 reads CASSLVGTEPFF. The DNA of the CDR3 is TGTGCCAGCAGTTTAGTGGGGACTGAACCTTTCTTT.

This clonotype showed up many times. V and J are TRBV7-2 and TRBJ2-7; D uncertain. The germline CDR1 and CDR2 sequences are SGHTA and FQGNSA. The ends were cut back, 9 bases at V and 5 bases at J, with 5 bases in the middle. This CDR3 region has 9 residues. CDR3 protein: CASWNEQYF. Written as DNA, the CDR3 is TGTGCCAGTTGGAACGAGCAGTACTTC.

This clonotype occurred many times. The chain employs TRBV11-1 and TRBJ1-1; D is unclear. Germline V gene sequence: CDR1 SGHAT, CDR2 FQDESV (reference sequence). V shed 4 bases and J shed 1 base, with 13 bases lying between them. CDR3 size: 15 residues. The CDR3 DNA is TGTGCCAGCAGCTCGCCGGGTGCTTGGAACACTGAAGCTTTCTTT. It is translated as CASSSPGAWNTEAFF.

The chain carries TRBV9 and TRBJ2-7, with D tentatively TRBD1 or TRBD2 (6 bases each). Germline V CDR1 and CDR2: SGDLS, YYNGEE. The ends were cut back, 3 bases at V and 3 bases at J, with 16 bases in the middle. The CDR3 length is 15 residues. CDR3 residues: CASSAGGTTFYEQYF. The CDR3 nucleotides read TGTGCCAGCAGCGCAGGCGGGACAACCTTCTACGAGCAGTACTTC.

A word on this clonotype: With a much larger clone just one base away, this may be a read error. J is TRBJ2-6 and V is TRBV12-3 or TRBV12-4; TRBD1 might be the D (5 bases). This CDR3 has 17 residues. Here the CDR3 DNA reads TGTGCCAGCAGTTTAGCGCATACTTCCTCTGGGGCCAACGTCATGACTTTC. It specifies CASSLAHTSSGANVMTF.

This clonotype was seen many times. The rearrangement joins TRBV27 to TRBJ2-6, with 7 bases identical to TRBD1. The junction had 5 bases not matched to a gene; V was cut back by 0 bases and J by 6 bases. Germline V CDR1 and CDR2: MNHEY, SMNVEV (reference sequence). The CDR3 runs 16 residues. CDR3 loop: CASSLSRGGEANVLTF. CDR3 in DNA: TGTGCCAGCAGTTTATCGAGAGGGGGCGAGGCCAACGTCCTGACTTTC.

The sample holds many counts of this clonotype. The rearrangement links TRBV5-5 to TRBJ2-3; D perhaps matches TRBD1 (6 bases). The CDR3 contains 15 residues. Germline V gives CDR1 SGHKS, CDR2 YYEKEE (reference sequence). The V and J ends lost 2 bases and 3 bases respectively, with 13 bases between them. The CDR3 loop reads CASSLDRPGTDTQYF. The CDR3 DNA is TGTGCCAGCAGCTTAGACAGGCCGGGGACAGATACGCAGTATTTT.

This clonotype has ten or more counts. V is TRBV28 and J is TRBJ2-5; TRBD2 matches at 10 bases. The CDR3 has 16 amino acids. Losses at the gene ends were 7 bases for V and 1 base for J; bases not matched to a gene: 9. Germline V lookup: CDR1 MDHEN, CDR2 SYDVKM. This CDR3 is CASTIAGGRLQETQYF. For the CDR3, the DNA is TGTGCCAGCACCATAGCGGGAGGCCGTCTCCAAGAGACCCAGTACTTC.

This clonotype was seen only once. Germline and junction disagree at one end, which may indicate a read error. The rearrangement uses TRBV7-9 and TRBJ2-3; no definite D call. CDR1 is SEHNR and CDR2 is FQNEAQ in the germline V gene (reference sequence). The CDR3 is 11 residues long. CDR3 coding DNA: TGTGCCAGCAGCTTAGCCGATACGCGGTATTTT. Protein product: CASSLADTRYF.

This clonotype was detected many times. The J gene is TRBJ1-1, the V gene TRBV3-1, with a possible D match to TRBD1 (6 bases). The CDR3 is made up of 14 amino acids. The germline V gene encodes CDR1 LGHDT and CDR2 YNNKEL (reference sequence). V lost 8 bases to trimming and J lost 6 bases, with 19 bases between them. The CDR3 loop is CASGRGGRVSEAFF. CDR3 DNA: TGTGCCAGCGGAAGGGGGGGCCGAGTATCTGAAGCTTTCTTT. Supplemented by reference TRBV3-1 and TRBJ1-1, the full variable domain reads DTAVSQTPKYLVTQMGNDKSIKCEQNLGHDTMYWYKQDSKKFLKIMFSYNNKELIINETVPNRFSPKSPDKAHLNLHINSLELGDSAVYFCASGRGGRVSEAFFGQGTRLTVV.

DNA of the CDR3: TGTGCCAGCAGCCACACCCATAGCGAGTTGTGGTACGAGCAGTACTTC. Translated: CASSHTHSELWYEQYF. This chain uses TRBV7-9 with TRBJ2-7; maybe TRBD2 (5 bases). The CDR3 is 16 amino acids. With 5 bases removed from V and 4 bases from J, the gap between germline ends came to 21 bases. CDR1 and CDR2 (germline): SEHNR, FQNEAQ (reference sequence).

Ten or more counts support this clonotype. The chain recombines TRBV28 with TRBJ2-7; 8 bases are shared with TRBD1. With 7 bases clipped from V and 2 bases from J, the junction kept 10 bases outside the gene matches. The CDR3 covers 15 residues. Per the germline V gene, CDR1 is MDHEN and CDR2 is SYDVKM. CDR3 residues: CASNNQDRAAYEQYF. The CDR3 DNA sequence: TGTGCCAGCAATAATCAGGACAGGGCTGCCTACGAGCAGTACTTC. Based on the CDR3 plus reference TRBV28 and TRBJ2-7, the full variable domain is DVKVTQSSRYLVKRTGEKVFLECVQDMDHENMFWYRQDPGLGLRLIYFSYDVKMKEKGDIPEGYSVSREKKERFSLILESASTNQTSMYLCASNNQDRAAYEQYFGPGTRLTVT.

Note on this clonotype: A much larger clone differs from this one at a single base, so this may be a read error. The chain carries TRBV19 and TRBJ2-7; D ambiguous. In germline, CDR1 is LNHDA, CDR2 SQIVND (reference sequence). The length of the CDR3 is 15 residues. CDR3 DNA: TGTGCCAGTAGCACGTCCGGGCACAGCTTCTACGAGCCGTACTTC. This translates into CASSTSGHSFYEPYF.

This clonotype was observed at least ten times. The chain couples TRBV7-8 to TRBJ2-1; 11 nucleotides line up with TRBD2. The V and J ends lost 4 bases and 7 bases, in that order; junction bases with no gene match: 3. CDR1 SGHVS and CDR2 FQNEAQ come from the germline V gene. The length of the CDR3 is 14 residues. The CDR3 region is CASSSRLAGNEQFF. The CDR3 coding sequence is TGTGCCAGCAGCTCAAGACTAGCGGGGAATGAGCAGTTCTTC.

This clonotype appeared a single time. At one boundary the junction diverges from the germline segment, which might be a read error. In DNA form, the CDR3 reads TGTGCCAGCAGCTTACGGGGGCTACTAGCCAAAAACATTCAGTACTTT. The encoded protein is CASSLRGLLAKNIQYF. V gene TRBV5-5 combines with J gene TRBJ2-4, with D possibly called TRBD1 or TRBD2 (6 bases each). The CDR3 extends over 16 amino acids. Germline V gives CDR1 SGHKS, CDR2 YYEKEE (reference sequence). Using reference TRBV5-5 and TRBJ2-4 for the parts outside the CDR3, the full variable domain is DAGVTQSPTHLIKTRGQQVTLRCSPISGHKSVSWYQQVLGQGPQFIFQYYEKEERGRGNFPDRFSARQFPNYSSELNVNALLLGDSALYLCASSLRGLLAKNIQYFGAGTRLSVL.

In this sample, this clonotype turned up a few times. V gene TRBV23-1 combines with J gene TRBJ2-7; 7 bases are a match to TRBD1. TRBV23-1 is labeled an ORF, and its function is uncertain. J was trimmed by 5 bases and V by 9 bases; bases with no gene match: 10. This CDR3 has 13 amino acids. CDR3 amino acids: CARRPKQGNEQYF. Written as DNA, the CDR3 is TGCGCCAGACGACCTAAACAGGGGAACGAGCAGTACTTC.

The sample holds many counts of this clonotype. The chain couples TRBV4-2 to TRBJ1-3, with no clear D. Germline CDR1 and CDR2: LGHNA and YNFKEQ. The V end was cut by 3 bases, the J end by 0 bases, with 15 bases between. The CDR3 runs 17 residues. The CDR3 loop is CASSHDRASGSGNTIYF. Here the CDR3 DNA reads TGTGCCAGCAGCCATGATAGGGCGTCGGGCTCTGGAAACACCATATATTTT.

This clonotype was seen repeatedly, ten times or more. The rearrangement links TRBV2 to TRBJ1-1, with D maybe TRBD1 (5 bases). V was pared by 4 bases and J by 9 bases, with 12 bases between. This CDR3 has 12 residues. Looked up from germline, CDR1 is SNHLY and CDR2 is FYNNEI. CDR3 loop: CASSAEGRKAFF. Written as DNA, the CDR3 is TGTGCCAGCAGTGCTGAGGGGCGTAAAGCTTTCTTT.

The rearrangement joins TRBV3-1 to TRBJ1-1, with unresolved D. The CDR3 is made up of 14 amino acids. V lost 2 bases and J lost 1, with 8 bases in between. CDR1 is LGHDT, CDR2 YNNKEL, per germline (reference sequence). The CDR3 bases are TGTGCCAGCAGCCAACGAGAGACGAACACTGAAGCTTTCTTT. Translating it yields CASSQRETNTEAFF. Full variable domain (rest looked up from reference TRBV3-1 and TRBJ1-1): DTAVSQTPKYLVTQMGNDKSIKCEQNLGHDTMYWYKQDSKKFLKIMFSYNNKELIINETVPNRFSPKSPDKAHLNLHINSLELGDSAVYFCASSQRETNTEAFFGQGTRLTVV.

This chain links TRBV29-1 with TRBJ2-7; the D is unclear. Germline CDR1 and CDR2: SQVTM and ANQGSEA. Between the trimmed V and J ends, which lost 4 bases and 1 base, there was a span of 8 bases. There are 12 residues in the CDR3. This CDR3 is CSVASTSYEQYF. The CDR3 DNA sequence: TGCAGCGTTGCTTCGACATCCTACGAGCAGTACTTC.

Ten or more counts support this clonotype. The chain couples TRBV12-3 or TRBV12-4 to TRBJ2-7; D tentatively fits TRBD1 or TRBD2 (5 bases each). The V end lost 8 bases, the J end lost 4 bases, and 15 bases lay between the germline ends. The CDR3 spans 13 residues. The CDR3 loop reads CASSETGPYEQYF. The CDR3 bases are TGTGCCAGCTCTGAAACGGGACCATACGAGCAGTACTTC.

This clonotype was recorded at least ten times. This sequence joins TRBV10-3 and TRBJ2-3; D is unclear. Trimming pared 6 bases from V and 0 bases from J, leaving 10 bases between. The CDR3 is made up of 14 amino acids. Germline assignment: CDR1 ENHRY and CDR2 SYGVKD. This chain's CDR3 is CAIRTSSSTDTQYF. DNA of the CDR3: TGTGCCATCAGAACCAGTTCTAGCACAGATACGCAGTATTTT.